This passage covers 19 T cell receptor beta chains from one sample sequenced in a study of blood T cells in healthy people across ages. A second PCR of 7 to 11 cycles used a sample-barcoded 5' primer and a J-beta primer mix. TCRdb reprocessed the 5' RACE reads with MiXCR, giving one entry per CDR3 protein. The profile shows around 1,700,000 distinct CDR3 sequences, roughly 27% of them singletons. Sequencing input: blood. These receptors originate from a woman aged 25 to 39 in good health.

This clonotype showed up just a few times. The V and J genes are TRBV6-6 and TRBJ2-3; D is unresolved. The CDR3 spans 13 residues. Germline-derived CDR1 and CDR2 are MNHNY and SVGAGI (reference sequence). V was cut by 8 bases and J by 2 bases, with 11 bases left in between. The CDR3 DNA sequence: TGTGCCAGCCGTGCTACCCTCACAGATACGCAGTATTTT. Translation gives CASRATLTDTQYF.

The DNA of the CDR3 is TGTGCCAGCAGCCAAGATACTGGGTTCTACGAGCAGTACTTC. It yields the protein CASSQDTGFYEQYF. The V gene is TRBV3-1, the J gene TRBJ2-7; D remains unclear. This CDR3 has 14 residues. The V end lost 0 bases, the J end lost 3 bases, and 9 bases lay between the germline ends. Germline-derived CDR1 and CDR2 are LGHDT and YNNKEL (reference sequence).

This chain joins TRBV7-2 and TRBJ2-5; D is unresolved. This CDR3 spans 15 amino acids. V lost 5 bases and J lost 7, with 20 bases in between. The germline V gene encodes CDR1 SGHTA and CDR2 FQGNSA. DNA of the CDR3: TGTGCCAGCAGCGCCGACGGCATGGTCCAACGGACCCAGTACTTC. As protein: CASSADGMVQRTQYF.

This clonotype has a handful of counts. This sequence joins TRBV27 and TRBJ1-6; no definite D call. Trimming pared 7 bases from V and 7 bases from J, leaving 14 bases between. The CDR3 totals 14 residues. In germline, CDR1 is MNHEY, CDR2 SMNVEV (reference sequence). The CDR3 spells CASTGYRGNSPLHF. The DNA of the CDR3 is TGTGCCAGCACGGGGTATCGTGGGAATTCACCCCTCCACTTT.

The chain is built from TRBV2 and TRBJ2-4; 10 positions match TRBD2. The junction had 13 bases not matched to a gene; V was cut back by 4 bases and J by 13 bases. The CDR3 contains 15 residues. Per germline, CDR1 SNHLY and CDR2 FYNNEI. The DNA of the CDR3 is TGTGCCAGCAGTGGAAACAGCGGGGGGGCCAATGAGCAGTACTTC. This sequence encodes CASSGNSGGANEQYF. Full variable domain (outside the CDR3, taken from reference TRBV2 and TRBJ2-4): EPEVTQTPSHQVTQMGQEVILRCVPISNHLYFYWYRQILGQKVEFLVSFYNNEISEKSEIFDDQFSVERPDGSNFTLKIRSTKLEDSAMYFCASSGNSGGANEQYFGAGTRLSVL.

This clonotype has only a few counts. The chain uses TRBV29-1 and TRBJ2-1; 9 bases agree with TRBD2. Germline V CDR1 and CDR2: SQVTM, ANQGSEA. The V and J ends lost 0 bases and 7 bases, in that order; junction bases with no gene match: 7. The CDR3 extends over 15 amino acids. The DNA of the CDR3 is TGCAGCGTTGAAGATCGCGGCGGGGGGGCAAATGAGCAGTTCTTC. Translation gives CSVEDRGGGANEQFF.

V gene TRBV12-3 or TRBV12-4 combines with J gene TRBJ2-3; D unclear. V was trimmed by 6 bases and J by 6 bases, leaving 7 bases between them. The CDR3 contains 11 residues. The chain's CDR3 is CASRLIDTQYF. CDR3 sequence (DNA): TGTGCCAGCAGGCTTATCGATACGCAGTATTTT.

Of note for this clonotype: A much larger clone differs by one base, so this may be a read error. The DNA for the CDR3 is TGCAGTGGGGACAGTCCAACCTACAATAAGCAGTTCTTC. The encoded protein is CSGDSPTYNKQFF. This chain links TRBV20-1 with TRBJ2-1; 7 positions agree with TRBD1. Germline CDR1 is DFQATT and CDR2 is SNEGSKA (reference sequence). The CDR3 totals 13 residues.

V usage is TRBV18 and J usage is TRBJ2-5; a weak D match, TRBD1 (5 bases). The germline V gene encodes CDR1 KGHSH and CDR2 LQKENI. The V end was cut by 0 bases, the J end by 0 bases, with 11 bases between. CDR3 size: 16 residues. CDR3 amino acids: CASSPPHRPYQETQYF. As DNA, the CDR3 is TGTGCCAGCTCACCACCGCACAGGCCGTACCAAGAGACCCAGTACTTC. The full variable domain, completed using reference TRBV18 and TRBJ2-5, is NAGVMQNPRHLVRRRGQEARLRCSPMKGHSHVYWYRQLPEEGLKFMVYLQKENIIDESGMPKERFSAEFPKEGPSILRIQQVVRGDSAAYFCASSPPHRPYQETQYFGPGTRLLVL.

This clonotype has at least ten counts. This sequence joins TRBV20-1 and TRBJ2-3, with D unresolved. V dropped 2 bases and J dropped 1 base, with 7 bases sitting between them. CDR1 is DFQATT, CDR2 SNEGSKA, per germline (reference sequence). The CDR3 runs to 13 residues. The CDR3 region is CSARNTRTDTQYF. The CDR3 DNA sequence: TGCAGTGCTAGAAACACCCGCACAGATACGCAGTATTTT.

In its sample, this clonotype was seen a few times. DNA for the CDR3: TGTGCCAGCAGTTCGTCCGGACGGAAAAGCTCCTACGAGCAGTACTTC. This gives the protein CASSSSGRKSSYEQYF. The chain uses TRBV27 and TRBJ2-7; D ambiguous. The germline V gene has CDR1 MNHEY and CDR2 SMNVEV (reference sequence). The V end was cut by 4 bases, the J end by 0 bases, with 16 bases between. The CDR3 has 16 amino acids.

This clonotype was found a few times. The genes are TRBV5-5 and TRBJ1-2, with unresolved D. V was cut by 4 bases and J by 3 bases, with 10 bases left in between. Germline CDR1 is SGHKS and CDR2 is YYEKEE (reference sequence). There are 13 residues in the CDR3. The CDR3 spells CASSTRTDYGYTF. The CDR3 DNA follows: TGTGCCAGCAGCACCAGGACGGACTATGGCTACACCTTC. Based on the CDR3 plus reference TRBV5-5 and TRBJ1-2, the full variable domain is DAGVTQSPTHLIKTRGQQVTLRCSPISGHKSVSWYQQVLGQGPQFIFQYYEKEERGRGNFPDRFSARQFPNYSSELNVNALLLGDSALYLCASSTRTDYGYTFGSGTRLTVV.

CDR3 sequence: CASSQDPESPGRETQYF. The CDR3 bases are TGCGCCAGCAGCCAAGATCCAGAGTCTCCCGGACGGGAGACCCAGTACTTC. The V and J genes are TRBV4-1 and TRBJ2-5; D not resolved. Germline loops: CDR1 MGHRA, CDR2 YSYEKL. The V end lost 0 bases, the J end lost 5 bases, and 19 bases lay between the germline ends. The CDR3 sequence is 17 residues long.

The J gene is TRBJ2-1, the V gene TRBV28, with 10 bases that match TRBD2. This CDR3 spans 16 amino acids. Losses at the gene ends were 8 bases for V and 2 bases for J; bases not matched to a gene: 9. Germline V gene lookup returns CDR1 MDHEN and CDR2 SYDVKM. The CDR3 nucleotides are TGTGCCAGCCATTCCCTAGCGGGGGTTCCCTACAATGAGCAGTTCTTC. Its translation: CASHSLAGVPYNEQFF.

V is TRBV4-2 and J is TRBJ2-1, with 8 bases lining up with TRBD2. V lost 0 bases and J lost 3; bases outside the gene matches: 4. Per germline, CDR1 LGHNA and CDR2 YNFKEQ. The CDR3 runs 16 residues. The CDR3 sequence: CASSQDWREDYNEQFF. The CDR3 bases are TGTGCCAGCAGCCAAGATTGGCGGGAGGACTACAATGAGCAGTTCTTC.

This clonotype was observed a handful of times. The junction and the germline gene differ at one end; a read error may be behind it. The gene calls are TRBV12-3 or TRBV12-4 and TRBJ1-2; D is ambiguous. The length of the CDR3 is 12 residues. DNA of the CDR3: TGTGCCAACAGTTTGGCCGGTGAAGGCTACACCTTC. Encoded protein: CANSLAGEGYTF.

The genes are TRBV3-1 and TRBJ2-1, with 9 nucleotides matching TRBD1. The V segment lost 6 bases and the J segment 6 bases; nucleotides outside the gene matches: 6. Per germline, CDR1 LGHDT and CDR2 YNNKEL (reference sequence). The CDR3 is made up of 14 amino acids. The CDR3 region has the DNA TGTGCCAGCAGGGGACAGGGTAAAGGCAATGAGCAGTTCTTC. Amino acid sequence: CASRGQGKGNEQFF.

The chain links TRBV10-3 to TRBJ2-7; 8 bases map to TRBD1. The CDR3 runs to 17 residues. CDR1 and CDR2 from the germline V gene are ENHRY and SYGVKD. The ends lost 2 bases at V and 3 bases at J; junction bases unmatched: 12. CDR3 DNA: TGTGCCATCAGTGAGATTGAGGAGACAGGGGCCGTCTACGAGCAGTACTTC. Translated: CAISEIEETGAVYEQYF.

This clonotype came up a few times. This chain joins TRBV5-1 and TRBJ1-2; tentative D call: TRBD1 (5 bases). There are 14 residues in the CDR3. The V gene lost 3 bases and the J gene lost 8 bases, with 17 bases spanning the gap. The germline V gene has CDR1 SGHRS and CDR2 YFSETQ. Here the CDR3 DNA reads TGCGCCAGCAGCTCAACCCTGGGGACGGTGGGCTACACCTTC. Translating it yields CASSSTLGTVGYTF.